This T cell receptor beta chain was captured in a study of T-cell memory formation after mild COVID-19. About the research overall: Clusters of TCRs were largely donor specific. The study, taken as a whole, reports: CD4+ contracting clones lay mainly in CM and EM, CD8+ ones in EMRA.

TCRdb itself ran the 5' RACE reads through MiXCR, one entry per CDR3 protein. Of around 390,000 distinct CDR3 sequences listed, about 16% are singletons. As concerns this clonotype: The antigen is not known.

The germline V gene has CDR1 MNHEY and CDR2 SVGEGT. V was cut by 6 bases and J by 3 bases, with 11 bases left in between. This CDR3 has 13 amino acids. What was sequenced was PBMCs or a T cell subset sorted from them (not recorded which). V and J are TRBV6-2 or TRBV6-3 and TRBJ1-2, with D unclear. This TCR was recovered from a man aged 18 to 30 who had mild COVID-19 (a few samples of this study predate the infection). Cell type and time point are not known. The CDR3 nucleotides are TGTGCCAGCAGCCGACTGCGGGACTATGGCTACACCTTC. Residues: CASSRLRDYGYTF.